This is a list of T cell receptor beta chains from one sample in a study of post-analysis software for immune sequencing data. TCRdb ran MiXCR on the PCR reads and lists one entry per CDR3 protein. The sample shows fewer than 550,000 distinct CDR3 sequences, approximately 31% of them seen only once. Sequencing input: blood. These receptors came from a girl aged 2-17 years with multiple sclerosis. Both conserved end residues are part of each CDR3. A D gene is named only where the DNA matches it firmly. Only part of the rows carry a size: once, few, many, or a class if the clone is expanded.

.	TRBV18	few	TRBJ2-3	CASSTMAGGSTDTQYF	TGTGCCAGCTCAACCATGGCGGGCGGGAGCACAGATACGCAGTATTTT
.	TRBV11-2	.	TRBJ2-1	CASSLERGLQFF	TGTGCCAGCAGCTTAGAAAGGGGGTTGCAGTTCTTC
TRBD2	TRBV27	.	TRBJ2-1	CASSLSMLPSGGSSYNEQFF	TGTGCCAGCAGTTTATCGATGCTGCCTAGCGGGGGGAGCTCCTACAATGAGCAGTTCTTC
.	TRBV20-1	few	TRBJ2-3	CSASITDTQYF	TGCAGTGCTTCGATCACAGATACGCAGTATTTT
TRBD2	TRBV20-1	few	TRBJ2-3	CSADYGAGVSDTQYF	TGCAGTGCTGACTATGGAGCGGGGGTTTCAGATACGCAGTATTTT
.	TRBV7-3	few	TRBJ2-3	CAGSLGLDPSTDTQYF	TGTGCCGGCAGCTTAGGGTTAGACCCTAGCACAGATACGCAGTATTTT
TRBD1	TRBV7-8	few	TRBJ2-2	CASSLTGTGEDTGELFF	TGTGCCAGCAGCTTAACCGGGACAGGGGAAGACACCGGGGAGCTGTTTTTT
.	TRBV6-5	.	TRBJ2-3	CASSCSARPDTQYF	TGTGCCAGCAGTTGCTCGGCGAGGCCCGATACGCAGTATTTT
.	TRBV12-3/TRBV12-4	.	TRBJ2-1	CASSQQGSAYNEQFF	TGTGCCAGCAGTCAACAGGGTAGCGCCTACAATGAGCAGTTCTTC
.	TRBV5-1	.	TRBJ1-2	CASSLDGDFVYGYTF	TGCGCCAGCAGCTTGGACGGCGACTTTGTCTATGGCTACACCTTC
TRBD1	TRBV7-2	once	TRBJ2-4	CASSSGQGGLKNIQYF	TGTGCCAGCAGCTCGGGACAGGGGGGCCTCAAAAACATTCAGTACTTC
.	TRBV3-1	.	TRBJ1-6	CASSRRDVNSPLHF	TGTGCCAGCAGCCGCCGGGATGTGAATTCACCCCTCCACTTT
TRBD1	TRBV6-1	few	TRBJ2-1	CASSVRTGYEQFF	TGTGCCAGCAGTGTTAGGACAGGGTATGAGCAGTTCTTC
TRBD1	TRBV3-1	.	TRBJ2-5	CASSQDTGGLGETQYF	TGTGCCAGCAGCCAAGATACAGGGGGCCTGGGAGAGACCCAGTACTTC
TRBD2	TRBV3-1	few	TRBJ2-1	CASSQEPLSSGGTYNEQFF	TGTGCCAGCAGCCAAGAACCCCTTTCTAGCGGGGGGACCTACAATGAGCAGTTCTTC
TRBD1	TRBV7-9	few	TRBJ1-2	CASSADVVTGDGYTF	TGTGCCAGCAGCGCCGACGTCGTGACAGGGGATGGCTACACCTTC
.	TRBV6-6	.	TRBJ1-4	CASSPRRGVLNEKLFF	TGTGCCAGCAGTCCCCGGCGGGGAGTTCTTAATGAAAAACTGTTTTTT
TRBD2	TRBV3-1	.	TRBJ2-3	CASSQVLAGATDTQYF	TGTGCCAGCAGCCAAGTACTAGCGGGGGCCACAGATACGCAGTATTTT
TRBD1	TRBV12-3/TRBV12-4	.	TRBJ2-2	CASRDRLETGELFF	TGTGCCAGCAGGGACAGGCTCGAGACCGGGGAGCTGTTTTTT
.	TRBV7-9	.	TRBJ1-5	CASSFTGPNQPQHF	TGTGCCAGCAGCTTCACAGGGCCAAATCAGCCCCAGCATTTT
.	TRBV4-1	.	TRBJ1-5	CASSQAWAVGQPQHF	TGCGCCAGCAGCCAAGCCTGGGCAGTGGGACAGCCCCAGCATTTT
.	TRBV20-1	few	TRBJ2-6	CSARDPTANPTGANVLTF	TGCAGTGCTAGAGATCCAACGGCTAACCCAACTGGGGCCAACGTCCTGACTTTC
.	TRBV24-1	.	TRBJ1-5	CATGQGSQPQHF	TGTGCCACCGGCCAGGGTAGTCAGCCCCAGCATTTT
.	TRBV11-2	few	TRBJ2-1	CASSEGFSGVYNEQFF	TGTGCCAGCAGCGAGGGGTTTAGCGGAGTCTACAATGAGCAGTTCTTC
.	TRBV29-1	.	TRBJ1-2	CSVDEGGAPGYTF	TGCAGCGTTGATGAGGGGGGGGCTCCAGGCTACACCTTC
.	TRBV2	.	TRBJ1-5	CASTYGNQPQHF	TGTGCCAGCACCTACGGTAATCAGCCCCAGCATTTT
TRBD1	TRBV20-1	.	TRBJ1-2	CSAPDRAYGYTF	TGCAGTGCTCCCGACAGGGCGTATGGCTACACCTTC
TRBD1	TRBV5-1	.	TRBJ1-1	CASSKGQGVRMNTEAFF	TGCGCCAGCAGCAAGGGACAGGGGGTACGGATGAACACTGAAGCTTTCTTT
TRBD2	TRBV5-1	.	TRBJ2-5	CASRRPGLAGQETQYF	TGCGCCAGCAGACGTCCGGGACTAGCGGGCCAAGAGACCCAGTACTTC
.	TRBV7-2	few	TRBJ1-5	CASSLVGGSSNQPQHF	TGTGCCAGCAGCTTAGTCGGAGGTTCTAGCAATCAGCCCCAGCATTTT
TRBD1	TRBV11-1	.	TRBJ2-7	CASSLRDRYSEQYF	TGTGCCAGCAGCCTCCGGGACAGGTATAGCGAGCAGTACTTC
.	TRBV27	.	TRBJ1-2	CASSFVGYYGYIF	TGTGCCAGCAGTTTTGTGGGGTACTATGGCTACATCTTC
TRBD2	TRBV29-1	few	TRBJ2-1	CSVAGTSGGSYNEQFF	TGCAGCGTGGCTGGGACTAGCGGGGGTTCCTACAATGAGCAGTTCTTC
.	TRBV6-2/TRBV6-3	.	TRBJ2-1	CASSTGYAYNEQFF	TGTGCCAGCAGTACAGGTTATGCCTACAATGAGCAGTTCTTC
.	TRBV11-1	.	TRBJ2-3	CASSLGARATTDTQYF	TGTGCCAGCAGCTTGGGGGCCAGGGCCACCACAGATACGCAGTATTTT
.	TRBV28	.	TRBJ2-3	CASSRGTTQGDTQYF	TGTGCCAGCAGTCGAGGGACAACCCAGGGAGATACGCAGTATTTT
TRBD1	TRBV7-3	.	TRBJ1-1	CASKQGHYMNTEAFF	TGTGCCAGCAAACAGGGGCACTACATGAACACTGAAGCTTTCTTT